Sequencing of this T cell receptor (beta chain) was carried out in a study of OX40 agonist ivuxolimab in advanced cancers. Deletions cut 2 bases from V and 1 base from J, with 11 bases between. This CDR3 is built from 16 residues. Germline CDR1 and CDR2: KGHSH and LQKENI. Repertoires were generated with immunoSEQ multiplex PCR, while TCRdb's copy carries only in-frame clones and drops some. Here the sample spans about 12,000 clones, more than 75% being singletons. This sequence was found in an adult with an advanced solid tumor such as melanoma, head and neck, liver or kidney cancer. Sequences were derived from CD4+ or CD8+ T cells sorted from blood, sampled in a trial of the OX40 agonist ivuxolimab. The chain joins TRBV18 to TRBJ1-4; D is undetermined. CDR3 protein: CASSPGISGTNEKLFF. For the CDR3, the DNA is TGTGCCAGCTCACCAGGAATATCTGGAACTAATGAAAAACTGTTTTTT.